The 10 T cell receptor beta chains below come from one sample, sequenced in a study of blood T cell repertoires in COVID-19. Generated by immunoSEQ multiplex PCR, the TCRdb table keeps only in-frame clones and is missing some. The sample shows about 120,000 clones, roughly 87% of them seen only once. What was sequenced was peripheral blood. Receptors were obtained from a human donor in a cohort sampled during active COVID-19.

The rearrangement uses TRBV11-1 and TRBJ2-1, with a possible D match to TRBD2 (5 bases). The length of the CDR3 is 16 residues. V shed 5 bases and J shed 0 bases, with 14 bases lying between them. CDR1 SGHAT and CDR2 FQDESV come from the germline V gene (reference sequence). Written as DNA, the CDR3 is TGTGCCAGCAGCCCTGGGGAGCGGAGCTCCTACAATGAGCAGTTCTTC. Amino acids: CASSPGERSSYNEQFF. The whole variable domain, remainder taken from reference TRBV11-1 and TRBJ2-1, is EAEVAQSPRYKITEKSQAVAFWCDPISGHATLYWYRQILGQGPELLVQFQDESVVDDSQLPKDRFSAERLKGVDSTLKIQPAELGDSAMYLCASSPGERSSYNEQFFGPGTRLTVL.

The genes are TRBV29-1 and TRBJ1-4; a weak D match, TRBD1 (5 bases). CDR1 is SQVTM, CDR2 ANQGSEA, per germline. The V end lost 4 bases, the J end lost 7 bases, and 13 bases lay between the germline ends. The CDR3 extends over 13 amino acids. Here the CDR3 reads CSVAGQGGEKLFF. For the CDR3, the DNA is TGCAGCGTTGCCGGTCAGGGCGGTGAAAAACTGTTTTTT.

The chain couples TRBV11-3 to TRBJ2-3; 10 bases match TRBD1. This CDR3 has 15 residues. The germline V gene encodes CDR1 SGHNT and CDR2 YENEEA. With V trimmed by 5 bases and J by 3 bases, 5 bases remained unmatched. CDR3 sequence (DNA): TGTGCCAGCAGCCGACGACAGGGGGCAACAGATACGCAGTATTTT. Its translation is CASSRRQGATDTQYF.

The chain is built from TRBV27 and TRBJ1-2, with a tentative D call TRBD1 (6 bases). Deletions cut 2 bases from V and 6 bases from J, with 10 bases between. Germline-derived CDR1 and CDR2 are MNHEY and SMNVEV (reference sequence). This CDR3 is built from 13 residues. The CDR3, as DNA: TGTGCCAGCAGTTTAGCGGGGGCGGATGGCTACACCTTC. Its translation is CASSLAGADGYTF.

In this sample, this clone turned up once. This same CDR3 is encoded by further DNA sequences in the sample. The CDR3 DNA sequence: TGTGCCAGCAGCCTGGGAGGGACAGATACGCAGTATTTT. Its protein product is CASSLGGTDTQYF. This chain uses TRBV28 with TRBJ2-3; 7 positions agree with TRBD2. V was clipped by 6 bases and J by 3 bases; unmatched bases: 3. The length of the CDR3 is 13 residues. The germline CDR1 and CDR2 sequences are MDHEN and SYDVKM.

CDR3 residues: CASSETGVNEAFF. CDR3 in DNA: TGCGCCAGCAGTGAGACAGGGGTGAATGAAGCTTTCTTT. The rearrangement links TRBV10-1 to TRBJ1-1; the match to TRBD1 covers 7 bases. The CDR3 extends over 13 amino acids. J gave up 7 bases and V 2 bases, and 4 bases lay outside the gene matches. Germline CDR1 WNHNN, CDR2 SYGVQD (reference sequence).

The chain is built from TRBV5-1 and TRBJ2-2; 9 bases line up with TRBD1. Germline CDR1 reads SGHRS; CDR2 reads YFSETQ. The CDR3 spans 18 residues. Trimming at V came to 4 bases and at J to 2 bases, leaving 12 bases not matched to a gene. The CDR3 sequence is CASSQPPRTGANTGELFF. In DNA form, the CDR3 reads TGCGCCAGCAGCCAGCCCCCTAGGACAGGGGCCAACACCGGGGAGCTGTTTTTT.

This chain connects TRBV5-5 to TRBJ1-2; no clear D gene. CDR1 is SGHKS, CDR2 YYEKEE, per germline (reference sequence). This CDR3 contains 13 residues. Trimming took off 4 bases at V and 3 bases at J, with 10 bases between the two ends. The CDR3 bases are TGTGCCAGCAGCACCGGGATTTACTATGGCTACACCTTC. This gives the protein CASSTGIYYGYTF.

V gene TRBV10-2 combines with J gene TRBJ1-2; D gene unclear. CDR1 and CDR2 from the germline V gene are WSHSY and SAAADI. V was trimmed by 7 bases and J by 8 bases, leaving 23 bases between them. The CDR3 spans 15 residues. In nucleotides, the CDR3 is TGCGCCAGCACTCACTTGGATTCCGGTTCGAGGGGCTACACCTTC. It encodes CASTHLDSGSRGYTF.

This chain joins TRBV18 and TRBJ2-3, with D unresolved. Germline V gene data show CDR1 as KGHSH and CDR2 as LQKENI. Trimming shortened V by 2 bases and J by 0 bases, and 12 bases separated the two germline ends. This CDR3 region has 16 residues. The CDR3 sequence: CASSPFGSTSTDTQYF. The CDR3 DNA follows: TGTGCCAGCTCACCATTCGGTTCCACTAGCACAGATACGCAGTATTTT. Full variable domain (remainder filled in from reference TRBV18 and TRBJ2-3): NAGVMQNPRHLVRRRGQEARLRCSPMKGHSHVYWYRQLPEEGLKFMVYLQKENIIDESGMPKERFSAEFPKEGPSILRIQQVVRGDSAAYFCASSPFGSTSTDTQYFGPGTRLTVL.